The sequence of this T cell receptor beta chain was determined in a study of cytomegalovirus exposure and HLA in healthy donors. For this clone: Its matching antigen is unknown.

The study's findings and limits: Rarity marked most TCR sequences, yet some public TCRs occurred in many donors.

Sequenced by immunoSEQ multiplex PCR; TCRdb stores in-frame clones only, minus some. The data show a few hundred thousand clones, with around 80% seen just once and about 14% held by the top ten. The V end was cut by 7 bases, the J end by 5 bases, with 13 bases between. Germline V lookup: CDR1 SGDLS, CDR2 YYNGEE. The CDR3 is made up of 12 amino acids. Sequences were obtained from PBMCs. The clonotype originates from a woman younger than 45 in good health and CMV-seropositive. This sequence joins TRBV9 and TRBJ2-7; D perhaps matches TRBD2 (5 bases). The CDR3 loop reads CASSTGFNEQYF. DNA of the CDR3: TGTGCCAGCTCTACGGGATTCAACGAGCAGTACTTC.